These 8 T cell receptor beta chains came from one sample sequenced in a study of CD4+ T cells in melanoma. This table comes from immunoSEQ multiplex PCR, and its TCRdb copy is limited to in-frame clones, with some not included. The sample yields approximately 15,000 clones, roughly 66% seen once. The sample was cells from a culture (not recorded whether cultured in vitro). The receptor set was obtained from a human donor with melanoma.

The chain recombines TRBV6-1 with TRBJ1-5, with a tentative D call TRBD1 (5 bases). With 8 bases removed from V and 1 base from J, the gap between germline ends came to 12 bases. This CDR3 is 14 amino acids long. The V gene's germline CDR1 is MNHNS and CDR2 SASEGT. The CDR3 region is CASQGFGSNQPQHF. CDR3 in DNA: TGTGCCAGCCAGGGTTTCGGCAGCAATCAGCCCCAGCATTTT.

This sequence joins TRBV13 and TRBJ2-4; D remains ambiguous. CDR3 size: 15 residues. Per germline, CDR1 PRHDT and CDR2 FYEKMQ (reference sequence). V was shortened by 2 bases and J by 3 bases, with 11 bases between the two germline ends. The CDR3 region is CASSLWPEGKNIQYF. DNA of the CDR3: TGTGCCAGCAGCTTATGGCCGGAAGGCAAAAACATTCAGTACTTC.

The chain couples TRBV19 to TRBJ1-4; D is unresolved. The CDR3 has 13 amino acids. Per the germline V gene, CDR1 is LNHDA and CDR2 is SQIVND (reference sequence). V was trimmed by 3 bases and J by 8 bases, leaving 10 bases between them. CDR3 loop: CASSMGSLEKLFF. The CDR3 DNA is TGTGCCAGTAGTATGGGCTCTTTGGAAAAACTGTTTTTT. Full variable domain (remainder filled in from reference TRBV19 and TRBJ1-4): DGGITQSPKYLFRKEGQNVTLSCEQNLNHDAMYWYRQDPGQGLRLIYYSQIVNDFQKGDIAEGYSVSREKKESFPLTVTSAQKNPTAFYLCASSMGSLEKLFFGSGTQLSVL.

The J gene is TRBJ2-3, the V gene TRBV5-4; D is undetermined. Trimming stripped 4 bases from V and 0 bases from J, with 6 bases between. Germline CDR1 SGHNT, CDR2 YYREEE (reference sequence). The CDR3 length is 13 residues. The CDR3 reads CASSRDSTDTQYF. In DNA form, the CDR3 reads TGTGCCAGCAGCAGGGATAGCACAGATACGCAGTATTTT. Combining the CDR3 with reference TRBV5-4 and TRBJ2-3 gives the whole variable domain ETGVTQSPTHLIKTRGQQVTLRCSSQSGHNTVSWYQQALGQGPQFIFQYYREEENGRGNFPPRFSGLQFPNYSSELNVNALELDDSALYLCASSRDSTDTQYFGPGTRLTVL.

The chain combines TRBV5-1 with TRBJ1-4; D might be TRBD1 (5 bases). The V end lost 4 bases, the J end lost 11 bases, and 21 bases lay between the germline ends. The CDR3 runs 15 residues. Germline V gene lookup returns CDR1 SGHRS and CDR2 YFSETQ. The CDR3 nucleotides read TGCGCCAGCAGCCACGGGGGGGGGAACGCGTGGAAACTGTTTTTT. It codes for CASSHGGGNAWKLFF.

This clone is deemed medium-sized. This chain links TRBV6-5 with TRBJ1-6; TRBD1 matches 8 bases. The trim removed 2 bases at V and 8 bases at J, leaving 5 bases unmatched. CDR3 length equals 15 residues. Germline lookup yields CDR1 MNHEY and CDR2 SVGAGI. CDR3 in amino acids: CASSYGSGGHSPLHF. CDR3 in DNA: TGTGCCAGCAGTTACGGATCAGGGGGCCATTCACCCCTCCACTTT.

V gene TRBV14 combines with J gene TRBJ1-2; the D is unclear. The CDR3 contains 13 residues. The V end lost 3 bases, the J end lost 4 bases, and 9 bases lay between the germline ends. Germline V CDR1 and CDR2: SGHDN, FVKESK. The CDR3 DNA reads TGTGCCAGCAGCCACGGCCCCACCTATGGCTACACCTTC. Its protein is CASSHGPTYGYTF.

The chain couples TRBV5-1 to TRBJ2-7; unclear D gene. The germline V gene encodes CDR1 SGHRS and CDR2 YFSETQ. CDR3 length: 13 residues. The germline V and J ends were trimmed by 4 bases and 3 bases, with 11 bases remaining between them. CDR3 DNA sequence: TGCGCCAGCAGCCCGACAACGAACTACGAGCAGTACTTC. Translation: CASSPTTNYEQYF.